This T cell receptor beta chain was identified in a study of T cells after yellow fever vaccination. TCRdb reanalysed the 5' RACE reads using MiXCR and keeps one entry per CDR3 protein. The table includes hundreds of thousands of distinct CDR3 sequences, roughly an eighth detected once. In its sample, this clonotype was seen many times. Sample: CD4+ T cells sorted from PBMCs, taken 15 days after the yellow fever booster vaccination. The sequence was collected from a man between 18 and 35 years old who received the YFV17D yellow fever vaccine.

The CDR3: CASSPGTGSNQPQHF. The CDR3 region has the DNA TGTGCCAGCAGTCCCGGGACAGGGAGCAATCAGCCCCAGCATTTT. The chain joins TRBV12-3 or TRBV12-4 to TRBJ1-5; TRBD1 matches at 9 bases. The trim removed 5 bases at V and 1 base at J, leaving 3 bases unmatched. There are 15 residues in the CDR3.